The rows below give T cell receptor beta chains drawn from one sample of a study of T cell changes during pregnancy in multiple sclerosis. Only in-frame clones appear in the TCRdb table, and some are missing; sequencing was by immunoSEQ multiplex PCR. The sample records 65,000 to 95,000 clones, 93% being singletons. The starting material was peripheral blood, obtained after pregnancy. The receptor source for this set is a female donor in good health, enrolled as a control in a pregnancy study. CDR3s include the opening cysteine and the closing phenylalanine or tryptophan. The order of the fields is V gene, D gene, J gene, clone size, CDR3 protein, CDR3 DNA. A D gene is named only where the DNA matches it firmly. Size values are once, few and many counts, or a class for expanded clones, and some rows have none.

TRBV30,-,TRBJ2-6,-,CAWSVTGEGAGANVLTF,TGTGCCTGGAGTGTAACCGGGGAGGGGGCTGGGGCCAACGTCCTGACTTTC
TRBV30,TRBD2,TRBJ2-3,-,CAWSLWFVGGSADTQYF,TGTGCCTGGAGTTTATGGTTCGTCGGCGGGAGTGCAGATACGCAGTATTTT
TRBV6-1,-,TRBJ2-7,-,CASSPPRWEQYF,TGTGCCAGCAGTCCCCCTCGGTGGGAGCAGTACTTC
TRBV7-9,TRBD1,TRBJ1-3,once,CASSLTGTGANTIYF,TGTGCCAGCAGCTTAACCGGGACAGGGGCGAACACCATATATTTT
TRBV5-6,TRBD1,TRBJ1-2,once,CASSPGQGYGYTF,TGTGCCAGCAGCCCGGGACAGGGGTATGGCTACACCTTC
TRBV27,-,TRBJ2-7,-,CASSLGGWGLYEQYF,TGTGCCAGCAGTCTGGGTGGGTGGGGGCTCTACGAGCAGTACTTC
TRBV28,TRBD1,TRBJ1-1,few,CASMVRGLHTEAFF,TGTGCCAGCATGGTCAGGGGGCTACACACTGAAGCTTTCTTT
TRBV4-1,TRBD2,TRBJ2-3,-,CASSQTLLAGGVTDTQYF,TGCGCCAGCAGCCAAACTCTACTGGCGGGGGGCGTAACAGATACGCAGTATTTT
TRBV27,-,TRBJ1-5,-,CASLTDSGDQPQHF,TGTGCCAGCCTGACGGACTCGGGGGATCAGCCCCAGCATTTT
TRBV27,TRBD2,TRBJ2-7,-,CASSLSRLAGRTYEQYF,TGTGCCAGCAGTTTGTCCCGCCTAGCGGGACGGACCTACGAGCAGTACTTC
TRBV5-1,TRBD2,TRBJ2-5,-,CASSLEQRGGGETQYF,TGCGCCAGCAGCTTGGAACAGCGGGGGGGCGGCGAGACCCAGTACTTC
TRBV30,-,TRBJ2-7,-,CAWSQGNYYEQYF,TGTGCCTGGAGCCAGGGGAATTACTACGAGCAGTACTTC
TRBV5-1,-,TRBJ2-5,-,CASSLVRETQYF,TGCGCCAGCAGCTTGGTCAGGGAGACCCAGTACTTC
TRBV5-1,-,TRBJ1-2,once,CASSLETNYGYTF,TGCGCCAGCAGCCTCGAGACTAACTATGGCTACACCTTC
TRBV6-5,-,TRBJ2-1,-,CASSYQQAPREQFF,TGTGCCAGCAGTTACCAGCAGGCCCCACGGGAGCAGTTCTTC
TRBV7-7,TRBD1,TRBJ2-6,-,CASSLAYTGAGANVLTF,TGTGCTAGCAGCTTAGCCTATACAGGGGCTGGGGCCAACGTCCTGACTTTC
TRBV6-6,TRBD1,TRBJ2-7,-,CASQLNRGPYEQYF,TGTGCCAGCCAACTCAACAGGGGACCCTACGAGCAGTACTTC
TRBV28,-,TRBJ2-7,-,CASSRFGFGREQYF,TGTGCCAGCAGCCGATTCGGTTTCGGTCGCGAGCAGTACTTC
TRBV9,-,TRBJ1-1,many,CASSVQGLTEAFF,TGTGCCAGCAGCGTGCAGGGATTAACTGAAGCTTTCTTT
TRBV28,-,TRBJ2-7,once,CASSLSAREVDEQYF,TGTGCCAGCAGTTTATCGGCAAGGGAGGTAGACGAGCAGTACTTC
TRBV25-1,-,TRBJ1-1,-,CASRVGSNTEAFF,TGTGCCAGCAGGGTCGGTTCGAACACTGAAGCTTTCTTT
TRBV28,TRBD1,TRBJ2-3,-,CASKGGQGITDTQYF,TGTGCCAGCAAAGGAGGACAGGGGATCACAGATACGCAGTATTTT
TRBV18,-,TRBJ1-2,-,CASSPGADSFYGYTF,TGTGCCAGCTCACCGGGGGCAGATTCTTTCTATGGCTACACCTTC